This T cell receptor (beta chain) was identified in a study of chemoradiotherapy in HPV16-positive cancers. Repertoires were sampled repeatedly during chemoradiotherapy. Data came from immunoSEQ multiplex PCR; TCRdb stores just in-frame clones and leaves some out. The table shows about 67,000 clones, with about nine tenths occurring only once. Of note for this clone: The antigen is undetermined.

Findings and caveats of the study: Candidate HPV-specific clones and E7-related TCR motifs grew in tumor during treatment.

Sample: blood, taken from a patient who underwent chemoradiotherapy. The origin of this receptor is a human donor with HPV-associated anogenital cancer.

The CDR3 reads CASSLSGSLGAYEQYF. The CDR3 DNA sequence: TGTGCCAGCAGTTTATCTGGGAGCCTAGGGGCCTACGAGCAGTACTTC. This chain joins TRBV28 and TRBJ2-7, with D perhaps being TRBD1 or TRBD2 (5 bases each). Germline-derived CDR1 and CDR2 are MDHEN and SYDVKM. The V end was cut by 1 base, the J end by 2 bases, with 15 bases between. The CDR3 runs 16 residues.